This record looks at one T cell receptor beta chain sequence and its context. What it recognizes is unknown. With 6 bases clipped from V and 12 bases from J, the junction kept 10 bases outside the gene matches. This CDR3 is built from 13 residues. A second roughly 6 to 11 cycle PCR used barcoded and J-beta primers. In TCRdb, the 5' RACE reads were re-called with MiXCR into one record per CDR3 protein. The sample lists approximately 690,000 distinct CDR3 sequences; 58% were seen once. These data come from a study of blood T cells in healthy people across ages. On the study more broadly: In model experiments, template switching was able to capture about one barcoded beta molecule for every two T cells that were present. General study results and limits: Not knowing donor CMV status may have confounded expanded clonotype changes. The study could not conclusively compare naive and antigen-experienced cells, given its unsorted PBMCs.

The chain joins TRBV12-3 or TRBV12-4 to TRBJ2-1, with 8 positions matching TRBD2. This TCR derives from a man aged 55 to 70 in good health. Specimen: blood. The CDR3 DNA is TGTGCCAGCAGAGCCAGCCCGGGACTAGTGCAGTTCTTC. It codes for CASRASPGLVQFF.